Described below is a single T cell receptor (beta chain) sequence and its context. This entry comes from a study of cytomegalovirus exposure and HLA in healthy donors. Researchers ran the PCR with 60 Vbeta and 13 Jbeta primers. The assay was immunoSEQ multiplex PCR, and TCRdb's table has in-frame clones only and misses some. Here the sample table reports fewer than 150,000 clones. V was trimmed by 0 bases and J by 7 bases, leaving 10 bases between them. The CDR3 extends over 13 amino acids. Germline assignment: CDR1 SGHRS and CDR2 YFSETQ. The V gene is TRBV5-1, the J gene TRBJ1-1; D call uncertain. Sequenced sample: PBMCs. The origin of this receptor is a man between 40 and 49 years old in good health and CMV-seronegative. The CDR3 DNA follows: TGCGCCAGCAGCTTGGGACTTTTGTATGAAGCTTTCTTT. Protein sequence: CASSLGLLYEAFF.